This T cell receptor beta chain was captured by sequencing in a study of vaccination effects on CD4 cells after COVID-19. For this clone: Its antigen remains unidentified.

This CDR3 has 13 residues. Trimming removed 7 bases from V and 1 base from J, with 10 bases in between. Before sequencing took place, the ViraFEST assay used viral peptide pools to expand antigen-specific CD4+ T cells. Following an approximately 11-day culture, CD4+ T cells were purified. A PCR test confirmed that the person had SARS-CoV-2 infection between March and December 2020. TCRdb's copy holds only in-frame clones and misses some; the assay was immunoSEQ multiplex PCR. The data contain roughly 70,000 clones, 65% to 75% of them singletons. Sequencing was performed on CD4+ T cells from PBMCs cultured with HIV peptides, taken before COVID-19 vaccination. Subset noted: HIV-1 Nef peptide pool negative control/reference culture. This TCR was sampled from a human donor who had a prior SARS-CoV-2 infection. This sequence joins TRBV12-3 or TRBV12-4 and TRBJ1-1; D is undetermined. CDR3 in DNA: TGTGCCAGCATCGACGCCCCGAACACTGAAGCTTTCTTT. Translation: CASIDAPNTEAFF.